The rows below give T cell receptor beta chains drawn from one sample of a study of OX40 agonist ivuxolimab in advanced cancers. Profiled with immunoSEQ multiplex PCR; TCRdb holds only in-frame clones, not every one. The top ten hold around 5.9% of the sample, which has more than 90,000 clones, about four fifths seen once. Material: CD4+ or CD8+ T cells sorted from blood, obtained in a trial of the OX40 agonist ivuxolimab. The receptors were gathered from an adult with an advanced solid tumor such as melanoma, head and neck, liver or kidney cancer. CDR3s leave out the opening cysteine and the closing phenylalanine or tryptophan. The order of the fields is V gene, clone size, CDR3 protein. Part of the rows lack a size; the others show once, few, many or a class for expanded clones.

V: TRBV10-3
size: -
CDR3: AISESSAGVHEQF

V: TRBV9
size: -
CDR3: ASSVLDTEAF

V: TRBV6-5
size: -
CDR3: ASRYRGPGEKLF

V: TRBV6-5
size: -
CDR3: ASSYQGHTNEKLF

V: TRBV5-4
size: once
CDR3: ASSSGTDTQY

V: TRBV19
size: few
CDR3: ASSLHEGNTEAF

V: TRBV7-2
size: -
CDR3: ASSPSGPHYEQY

V: TRBV10-3
size: -
CDR3: ATWDVGGNTIY

V: TRBV6-5
size: -
CDR3: ASSYSAGSSYEQY

V: TRBV6-1
size: -
CDR3: ASTAGLYEQY

V: TRBV27
size: few
CDR3: ASSWDAYYEQY

V: TRBV10-1
size: -
CDR3: ASNASSGRAVGY

V: TRBV2
size: -
CDR3: ASSGSTSGRNEQF

V: TRBV9
size: -
CDR3: ASSGRDFSTDTQY

V: TRBV5-1
size: -
CDR3: ASSSSSYEQY

V: TRBV7-9
size: -
CDR3: ASSPDGKETQY

V: TRBV6-4
size: -
CDR3: ASSDSSGGATDTQY

V: TRBV5-8
size: -
CDR3: ASSFAGLSYEQY

V: TRBV6-1
size: -
CDR3: ASGNTGGSEQY

V: TRBV5-4
size: -
CDR3: ASSLGHSGNTIY

V: TRBV15
size: -
CDR3: ATSRDGDSLINYGYT

V: TRBV10-1
size: -
CDR3: ASVTSGSYEQY

V: TRBV7-8
size: -
CDR3: ASSLRGQANTEAF

V: TRBV7-2
size: -
CDR3: ASSNSSPQSSYNSPLH

V: TRBV5-1
size: -
CDR3: ASSLRGDLGSPLH

V: TRBV2
size: -
CDR3: ASREGNTEAF

V: TRBV7-9
size: few
CDR3: ASSALGGGGEQY

V: TRBV11-2
size: -
CDR3: ASSLGPPDTYYEQY

V: TRBV27
size: -
CDR3: ASSRRNTYEQY

V: TRBV7-2
size: -
CDR3: ASSLDPTSHADTQY

V: TRBV5-6
size: -
CDR3: ASSLGAGAAYEQY

V: TRBV5-1
size: -
CDR3: ASAVPAGASTDTQY

V: TRBV7-2
size: once
CDR3: ASSYTGSSTDTQY

V: TRBV6-6
size: -
CDR3: ASSRGIGNQPQH

V: TRBV18
size: -
CDR3: ASSPPPGNTEAF

V: TRBV21-1
size: -
CDR3: ASRIEGNTPYEQY

V: TRBV7-8
size: -
CDR3: ASSLGGTAAEQY

V: TRBV5-4
size: -
CDR3: ASRWTSGGSTDTQY

V: TRBV10-2
size: once
CDR3: ATSSYEQY

V: TRBV27
size: -
CDR3: ASSLAGGLYNEQF

V: TRBV7-2
size: -
CDR3: ASSRIERGGLYTQY

V: TRBV27
size: -
CDR3: ASSLSSVNEQF

V: TRBV7-9
size: -
CDR3: ASSLSTTDGYT

V: TRBV9
size: few
CDR3: ASSVDSLTDGYT

V: TRBV12-5
size: -
CDR3: ASALAVINEQY

V: TRBV11-2
size: -
CDR3: ASSLSSGNSYEQY

V: TRBV30
size: -
CDR3: AWSVPRNYGYT

V: TRBV19
size: -
CDR3: ASSRRADSSGNTIY